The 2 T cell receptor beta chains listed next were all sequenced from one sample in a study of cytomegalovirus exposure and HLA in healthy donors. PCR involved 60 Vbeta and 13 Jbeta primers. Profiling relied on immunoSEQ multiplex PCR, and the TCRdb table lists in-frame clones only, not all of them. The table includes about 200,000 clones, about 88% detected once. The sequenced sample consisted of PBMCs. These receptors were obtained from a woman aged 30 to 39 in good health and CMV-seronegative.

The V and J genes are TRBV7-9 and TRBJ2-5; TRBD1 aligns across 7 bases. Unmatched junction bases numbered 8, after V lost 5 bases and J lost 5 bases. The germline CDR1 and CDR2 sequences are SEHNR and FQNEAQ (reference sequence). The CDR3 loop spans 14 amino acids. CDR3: CASSPTGSRETQYF. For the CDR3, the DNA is TGTGCCAGCAGCCCGACAGGGAGTCGGGAGACCCAGTACTTC.

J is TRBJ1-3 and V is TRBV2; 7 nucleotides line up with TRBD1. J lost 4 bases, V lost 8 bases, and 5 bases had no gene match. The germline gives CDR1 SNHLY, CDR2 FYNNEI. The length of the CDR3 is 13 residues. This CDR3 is CASSETGGNTIYF. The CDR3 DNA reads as TGTGCCAGCTCGGAGACAGGGGGAAACACCATATATTTT. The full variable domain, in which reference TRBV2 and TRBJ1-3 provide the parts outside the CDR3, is EPEVTQTPSHQVTQMGQEVILRCVPISNHLYFYWYRQILGQKVEFLVSFYNNEISEKSEIFDDQFSVERPDGSNFTLKIRSTKLEDSAMYFCASSETGGNTIYFGEGSWLTVV.